The source of this T cell receptor beta chain is a study of blood T cells in healthy people across ages (dated by TCRdb to between 2015 and 2017). In the study overall: In model experiments, template switching captured roughly one uniquely barcoded TCR beta cDNA molecule for every two T cells. Four age groups were formed from the donors: young (average roughly 15 years), middle-aged (approximately 40), aged (over 55) and long-lived (roughly 81). To avoid experimental bias, donors of different ages were distributed randomly across sequencing lanes. Two additional independent replicas of 1 million unique cDNA reads from the same blood draw were analyzed for two donors (one aged 18 to 30 and one aged 80 or older). The study measured age-related changes in TCR beta repertoire diversity using deep sequencing normalized with unique cDNA molecular identifiers. Overall results and qualifications from the work: There was a strong correlation between observed TCR beta diversity and the percentage of naive T cells measured by flow cytometry. Observed TCR beta diversity per million T cells fell roughly linearly with age, and a significant reduction was already apparent by age approximately 41. Because profiling used bulk unsorted PBMCs, naive and antigen-experienced compartments could not be compared conclusively. Estimates of total diversity based on one million sequenced T cells were regarded as lower bounds and as underestimates. Compared with the aged group, more naive CD4+ T cells, fewer expanded clones and increased TCR diversity were shown by the long-lived group, suggesting age selection. Donor CMV infection status was unknown, potentially confounding age-related changes in expanded clonotypes.

The roughly 42 donors, aged about 6 to 95 years, were systemically healthy Caucasian individuals from Russia. Approximately 10 milliliters of peripheral blood were collected from each donor into EDTA-treated Vacutainer tubes. Ficoll-Paque density-gradient centrifugation was used to isolate PBMCs, with at least 6.5 million obtained per sample. Trizol reagent was used to extract total RNA from the PBMCs, yielding at least 5.5 micrograms per sample. The percentages of naive CD45RAhigh/CD27high T cells were determined by flow cytometry on a PBMC aliquot from every donor. CDR1 and CDR2 were assigned from the germline V gene as SQVTM and ANQGSEA. A distance of 13 bases separates the germline ends of V and J, which lose 6 bases and 0 bases respectively. The cysteine opens and the phenylalanine closes a CDR3 of 14 amino acids. Left in the record is the CDR3 DNA by itself, 42 bases read in frame from the first base.

This clonotype was counted a few times. There is no known antigen for this receptor. Qualities for individual bases were not recorded, and no much larger clone is one base off. The library was generated by 5' RACE. This sample was sequenced with an Illumina HiSeq 2500. A second 7 to 11 cycle PCR used a sample-barcoded 5' primer and a J-beta primer mix. A template-switch 5' adaptor carrying 12 random nucleotides introduced a unique molecular identifier onto each TCR beta cDNA molecule. Each sample yielded at least 3 million CDR3-containing paired-end reads. All of the RNA was converted into first-strand cDNA using the Mint cDNA synthesis kit, with a TRBC-specific oligonucleotide serving as the primer. Following uracil-DNA glycosylase treatment, all cDNA underwent a first 18-cycle PCR with the universal primers M1SS and BC2_uni_R. From the authors' description of their analysis: Each sample was normalized by randomly selecting 1 million high-quality reads, each carrying a distinct molecular identifier. Instead of being binned into consensus sequences, reads that shared molecular identifiers were thrown out. CDR3 identification, clonotype clustering and error correction used MiTCR with a Q25 quality threshold and the strictest error-elimination algorithm. A nonparametric unseen species model using Euler transformation provided a lower-bound estimate of total TCR beta diversity. The public sequencing data were trimmed at Q25 with fastp and processed into clonotypes with MiXCR by TCRdb, which kept only in-frame beta chains. Identical CDR3 protein sequences are pooled into one entry, listed with their most common genes and DNA. None of the V and J calls come from the authors' own analysis; TCRdb made them. The sample table contains 650,000 to 700,000 distinct CDR3 sequences; only one count was recorded for around 32% of them. The top ten clones comprise 15% of the sample.

This receptor was taken from an elderly woman in good health. Donor details come from another sample of the same person, matched by shared clones. Material for sequencing was blood. The chain couples TRBV29-1 to TRBJ2-3; the D region possibly corresponds to TRBD1 (6 bases align). The nucleotide sequence reads TGCAGCGTGGCCGGACAGACTAGCACAGATACGCAGTATTTT. Protein translation: CSVAGQTSTDTQYF.